The clone carrying this T cell receptor beta chain was observed once. Assay: immunoSEQ multiplex PCR; the TCRdb copy retains only in-frame clones and omits some. This table holds some 320,000 clones, approximately 87% found once. This sample is part of a study of blood T cell repertoires in COVID-19. The specimen sequenced was peripheral blood. This TCR derives from a woman between 45 and 65 years old who had recovered from COVID-19.

CDR3 sequence reads: CASSSRNGRDTEAFF. The CDR3 nucleotides are TGTGCCAGCAGCTCGAGGAATGGCCGGGACACTGAAGCTTTCTTT. The chain links TRBV7-9 to TRBJ1-1; D gene uncertain. The CDR3 has 15 residues. V lost 4 bases and J 3 bases, leaving 15 bases between the germline ends. The V gene's germline CDR1 is SEHNR and CDR2 FQNEAQ (reference sequence).